This T cell receptor beta chain was obtained from a study of blood T cell repertoires in COVID-19. Study background: Nucleic acid was either cDNA or gDNA, and it came from T cells, B-cell-depleted T cells, or PBMCs.

The method was immunoSEQ multiplex PCR; TCRdb's version includes in-frame clones alone and lacks a portion of them. The sample yields about 5,100 clones, approximately 90% seen once. The TCR originated in an elderly woman with acute or convalescent COVID-19. Sequenced: peripheral blood.

The CDR3 loop reads CASSKGGLAGALPGDTQYF. The DNA of the CDR3 is TGTGCCAGTAGTAAGGGGGGACTAGCGGGGGCCCTGCCGGGAGATACGCAGTATTTT. The chain is built from TRBV19 and TRBJ2-3; the match to TRBD2 covers 14 bases. The germline gives CDR1 LNHDA, CDR2 SQIVND (reference sequence). V was clipped by 4 bases and J by 5 bases; unmatched bases: 14. The CDR3 runs to 19 residues.